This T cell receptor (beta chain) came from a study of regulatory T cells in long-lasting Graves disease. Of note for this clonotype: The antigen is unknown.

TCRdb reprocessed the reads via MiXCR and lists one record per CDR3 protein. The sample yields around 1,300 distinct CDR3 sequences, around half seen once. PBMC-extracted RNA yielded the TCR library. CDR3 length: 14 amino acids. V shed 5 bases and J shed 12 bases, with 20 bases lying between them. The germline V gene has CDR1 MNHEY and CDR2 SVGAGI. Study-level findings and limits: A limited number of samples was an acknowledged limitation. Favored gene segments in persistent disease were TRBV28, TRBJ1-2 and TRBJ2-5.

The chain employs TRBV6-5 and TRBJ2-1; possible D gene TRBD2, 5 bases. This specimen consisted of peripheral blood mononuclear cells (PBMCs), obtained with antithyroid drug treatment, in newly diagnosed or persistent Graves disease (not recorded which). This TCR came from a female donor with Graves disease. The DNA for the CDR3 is TGTGCCAGCAGTCGCGAGCGGCCTCGTGGTGTGCAGTTCTTC. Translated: CASSRERPRGVQFF.